The clone carrying this T cell receptor beta chain was recorded many times. Its antigen is not known. Volunteers attending a blood bank in Maryland, USA, served as healthy controls. The sorted libraries drew on under 1.3 million T cells that were CD4+ or CD8+. The method for making cDNA was 5'RACE, and it used 10-nucleotide random UMIs. TCRdb independently ran MiXCR on the 5' RACE reads; one entry per CDR3 protein. The table shows about 38,000 distinct CDR3 sequences, with 7% to 8.5% occurring only once. Germline CDR1 and CDR2: MNHNY and SVGAGI (reference sequence). The V gene end was trimmed by 5 bases and the J gene end by 6 bases; junction bases not matched to a gene: 8. This CDR3 comprises 14 residues. This specimen comes from a study of neurological immune-mediated disorders. Study outcomes and limitations: While HTLV-1-associated myelopathy showed the greatest TCR clonal expansion, multiple sclerosis showed the least, falling below healthy controls.

Sequencing was performed on CD4+ T cells from blood. V gene TRBV6-6 combines with J gene TRBJ2-7; 9 positions agree with TRBD1. The clonotype comes from a man aged 50 or older in good health. The CDR3 nucleotides read TGTGCCAGCAGTGACAGGGGACAGGGTTCCGAGCAGTACTTC. This translates into CASSDRGQGSEQYF.